Listed below are T cell receptor beta chains from one sample, sequenced in a study of T cell repertoires in ileal Crohn's disease. Using immunoSEQ multiplex PCR, the repertoire was profiled, and TCRdb retains in-frame clones only, with some absent. The sample has over 10,000 clones, 78% seen once. The sequencing input was ileal tissue. These receptors were taken from an adult with Crohn's disease. CDR3s include the opening cysteine and the closing phenylalanine or tryptophan. The D gene is left open where the match is weak. Not every row has a clone size; where given, it reads once, few, many or a size class.

j_gene | abundance | v_gene | d_gene | CDR3nt | CDR3aa
TRBJ1-1 | - | TRBV7-9 | - | TGTGCCAGCAGCTCCCTACAGGGTGAAGCTTTCTTT | CASSSLQGEAFF
TRBJ2-7 | - | TRBV30 | - | TGTGCCTGGAGTGTAGGAGTCGTGAGCTCCTACGAGCAGTACTTC | CAWSVGVVSSYEQYF
TRBJ2-3 | - | TRBV9 | - | TGTGCCAGTCAGGGGGATCTGAAGGACGGGGGGGCCCCTACAGATACGCAGTATTTT | CASQGDLKDGGAPTDTQYF
TRBJ2-3 | - | TRBV10-2 | TRBD2 | TGCGCCAGCAAGGACGGGGGGGGCCGGGTAGATACGCAGTATTTT | CASKDGGGRVDTQYF
TRBJ1-3 | - | TRBV5-6 | TRBD1 | TGTGCCAGCAGCTCGACAGGGGCTGGAAACACCATATATTTT | CASSSTGAGNTIYF
TRBJ1-2 | - | TRBV15 | TRBD1 | TGTGCCACCGCACTCAGGGGGCAGGCCGGGGGCTACACCTTC | CATALRGQAGGYTF
TRBJ2-3 | - | TRBV2 | - | TGTGCCAGCAGTGGGTTGGCTTCTACAGATACGCAGTATTTT | CASSGLASTDTQYF
TRBJ1-5 | - | TRBV4-1 | - | TGCGCCAGCAGCCAATTGGACTCTAGCAATCAGCCCCAGCATTTT | CASSQLDSSNQPQHF
TRBJ2-3 | - | TRBV5-1 | - | TGCGCCAGCCGCGGGGACGGCACAGATACGCAGTATTTT | CASRGDGTDTQYF
TRBJ2-3 | - | TRBV6-4 | - | TGTGCCAGCAGTGACTCGGCTGATAGCACAGATACGCAGTATTTT | CASSDSADSTDTQYF
TRBJ1-3 | once | TRBV5-6 | TRBD1 | TGTGCCAGCAGCGCAGGGGGATCTGGAAACACCATATATTTT | CASSAGGSGNTIYF
TRBJ2-3 | - | TRBV19 | TRBD2 | TGTGCCAGTAAACTAGCGGGAGTTTCAGATACGCAGTATTTT | CASKLAGVSDTQYF
TRBJ2-2 | - | TRBV2 | TRBD2 | TGTGCCAGCAGTGAGAGGGCTAGCGGGAACACCGGGGAGCTGTTTTTT | CASSERASGNTGELFF
TRBJ2-1 | - | TRBV5-1 | TRBD2 | TGCGCCAGCAGCTGGGGACTAGAGCAGGGTGAGCAGTTCTTC | CASSWGLEQGEQFF
TRBJ2-3 | - | TRBV6-5 | TRBD1 | TGTGCCAGCAGTTGGGACAGGGCAACAGATACGCAGTATTTT | CASSWDRATDTQYF
TRBJ2-7 | - | TRBV9 | TRBD1 | TGTGCCAGCAGCGTCGCCGGGACAGAGACCTACGAGCAGTACTTC | CASSVAGTETYEQYF
TRBJ2-5 | - | TRBV5-6 | TRBD2 | TGTGCCAGCAGCCTCGGACTAGCGGGAGGGCCAGAGACCCAGTACTTC | CASSLGLAGGPETQYF
TRBJ2-7 | - | TRBV5-5 | TRBD2 | TGTGCCAGCAGCTTTCAGGCGGGAGGCGAGCAGTACTTC | CASSFQAGGEQYF
TRBJ2-3 | - | TRBV18 | - | TGTGCCAGCTCACCACTGGGCCAATCGGACACAGATACGCAGTATTTT | CASSPLGQSDTDTQYF
TRBJ1-2 | - | TRBV5-8 | TRBD1 | TGTGCCAGCAGCTTGGGACAGGGCCGGGTCTATGGCTACACCTTC | CASSLGQGRVYGYTF
TRBJ2-1 | few | TRBV15 | - | TGTGCCACCAGCAGAGAACGCCTAGGGGGGGCTAGCGGCTACAATGAGCAGTTCTTC | CATSRERLGGASGYNEQFF
TRBJ2-1 | - | TRBV9 | TRBD2 | TGTGCCAGCAGTCGTCTTGCGGGAGCAACCTACAATGAGCAGTTCTTC | CASSRLAGATYNEQFF
TRBJ2-7 | - | TRBV6-5 | - | TGTGCCAGCAGTGATTACGGGGGCGAGCAGTACTTC | CASSDYGGEQYF
TRBJ1-2 | - | TRBV14 | - | TGTGCCAGCAGTATGAAGAGGTCACCTTATGGCTACACCTTC | CASSMKRSPYGYTF
TRBJ2-3 | - | TRBV9 | - | TGTGCCAGCGGGGTCCGGGGGATGGATACGCAGTATTTT | CASGVRGMDTQYF
TRBJ2-7 | - | TRBV2 | TRBD1 | TGTGCCAGCAAACGGGACAGTGCCTACGAGCAGTACTTC | CASKRDSAYEQYF
TRBJ2-1 | - | TRBV9 | TRBD1 | TGTGCCAGCAGCGTAGCGGGACAGGTACCGTTCTTC | CASSVAGQVPFF
TRBJ1-2 | - | TRBV6-1 | - | TGTGCCAGCAGTGAAGGGCGGACAGAGGTATACCAACTTTATGGCTACACCTTC | CASSEGRTEVYQLYGYTF
TRBJ1-4 | - | TRBV30 | TRBD1 | TGTGCCTGCCTCAGGGGGCCGGGTAATGAAAAACTGTTTTTT | CACLRGPGNEKLFF
TRBJ2-7 | - | TRBV5-1 | - | TGCGCCAGCAGCCCGGCGGGGGCGCCGCTATACGAGCAGTACTTC | CASSPAGAPLYEQYF
TRBJ1-2 | - | TRBV7-8 | - | TGTGCCAGCAGCTTTAGTGGCAGGGAAAACTATGGCTACACCTTC | CASSFSGRENYGYTF
TRBJ2-7 | once | TRBV19 | TRBD2 | TGTGCCAGTAGCCCCCGGGAGCGGGGGGGTGAGCAGTACTTC | CASSPRERGGEQYF
TRBJ1-1 | - | TRBV6-5 | - | TGTGCCAGCAGTTACGGGGGGGAGAACACTGAAGCTTTCTTT | CASSYGGENTEAFF
TRBJ2-2 | once | TRBV5-1 | TRBD2 | TGCGCCAGCAGCTTGGGAGGGAGGGCGAACACCGGGGAGCTGTTTTTT | CASSLGGRANTGELFF
TRBJ2-1 | - | TRBV6-5 | - | TGTGCCAGCAGTTACTCTATGATCCGGAATGAGCAGTTCTTC | CASSYSMIRNEQFF
TRBJ1-2 | - | TRBV29-1 | - | TGCAGCGTCTACACTCTCCGGGACTCGCCGTGGTATGGCTACACCTTC | CSVYTLRDSPWYGYTF
TRBJ1-2 | few | TRBV11-1 | - | TGTGCCAGCAGCTTTCAGGGATACGACTATGGCTACACCTTC | CASSFQGYDYGYTF
TRBJ2-7 | - | TRBV6-5 | TRBD1 | TGTGCCAGCAGTTTCCTCCCTGGACAGGGCTACGAGCAGTACTTC | CASSFLPGQGYEQYF
TRBJ2-2 | - | TRBV5-1 | - | TGCGCCAGCAGACCCACTAGTTCTAAAAACACCGGGGAGCTGTTTTTT | CASRPTSSKNTGELFF
TRBJ2-1 | - | TRBV6-1 | TRBD1 | TGTGCCAGCGGAGACAGGGAAAGGTACAATGAGCAGTTCTTC | CASGDRERYNEQFF
TRBJ2-1 | once | TRBV10-3 | TRBD2 | TGTGCCATCAGTGATGGAGCGGGAGGGACCAATGAGCAGTTCTTC | CAISDGAGGTNEQFF
TRBJ2-7 | once | TRBV27 | - | TGTGCCAGCAGTTTATCGATAGCCTCCGAGCAGTACTTC | CASSLSIASEQYF
TRBJ1-1 | - | TRBV29-1 | - | TGCAGCGTTGAAGACCCGACAGCTTTGAACACTGAAGCTTTCTTT | CSVEDPTALNTEAFF
TRBJ1-2 | - | TRBV5-1 | TRBD1 | TGCGCCAGCAGCTTGGCACAGGGGGCGATTGGCTATGGCTACACCTTC | CASSLAQGAIGYGYTF
TRBJ2-1 | - | TRBV13 | - | TGTGCCAGCAGCTCCGGACACCACTCCTACAATGAGCAGTTCTTC | CASSSGHHSYNEQFF
TRBJ2-7 | once | TRBV19 | TRBD1 | TGTGCCAGTAGTATAAGGGGACAGAGGGAACTGGCCCTCTACGAGCAGTACTTC | CASSIRGQRELALYEQYF
TRBJ1-2 | - | TRBV9 | - | TGTGCCAGCAGCAGGGACTCTGGCGGCTATGGCTACACCTTC | CASSRDSGGYGYTF
TRBJ1-3 | - | TRBV5-1 | - | TGCGCCAGCAGCTTAGGACATTCGTCTGGAAACACCATATATTTT | CASSLGHSSGNTIYF
TRBJ1-1 | once | TRBV7-3 | - | TGTGCCAGCAGCTCCTCGGGAGGGGTGAACACTGAAGCTTTCTTT | CASSSSGGVNTEAFF
TRBJ2-1 | - | TRBV11-2 | TRBD2 | TGTGCCAGCAGCACACGCCGCGCTAGCGGGGGCCTTTACAATGAGCAGTTCTTC | CASSTRRASGGLYNEQFF
TRBJ1-5 | - | TRBV6-1 | - | TGTGCCAGCATGACAGGTGAAGGTCAGCCCCAGCATTTT | CASMTGEGQPQHF
TRBJ2-3 | few | TRBV6-6 | TRBD1 | TGTGCCAGCAGTTTGGACAGGGGGCGCGGAGCAGATACGCAGTATTTT | CASSLDRGRGADTQYF
TRBJ2-2 | - | TRBV10-3 | - | TGTGCCATCAGTGAGCGGGTAGAGGAGCTGTTTTTT | CAISERVEELFF
TRBJ1-1 | - | TRBV6-6 | - | TGTGCCAGCAGTTTTACAGGGTTCACTGAAGCTTTCTTT | CASSFTGFTEAFF
TRBJ2-7 | - | TRBV6-5 | - | TGTGCCAGCAGTTACGCCAGGTCTTCGGGGTACGAGCAGTACTTC | CASSYARSSGYEQYF
TRBJ1-1 | - | TRBV4-2 | - | TGTGCCAGCAAAATAGACCGGGGAACTGAAGCTTTCTTT | CASKIDRGTEAFF
TRBJ2-1 | - | TRBV7-9 | - | TGTGCCAGCAGCTTAGCCGACTGGATCTACAATGAGCAGTTCTTC | CASSLADWIYNEQFF
TRBJ1-5 | - | TRBV6-1 | - | TGTGCCAGCAGTCCTACAGGACACCAGCCCCAGCATTTT | CASSPTGHQPQHF
TRBJ2-4 | - | TRBV19 | TRBD2 | TGTGCCAGTAGTCGGGGTAGCGGGAGGGCCGGTGAGGCCAAAAACATTCAGTACTTC | CASSRGSGRAGEAKNIQYF